The clone carrying this T cell receptor beta chain was observed a handful of times. The method was immunoSEQ multiplex PCR; TCRdb's version includes in-frame clones alone and lacks a portion of them. The table lists 150,000 to 200,000 clones, approximately 86% of them singletons. The entry originates in a study of control samples from healthy donors and cancer patients. V was clipped by 1 base and J by 4 bases, with 8 bases between them. Germline CDR1 is SGHNT and CDR2 is YYREEE (reference sequence). The length of the CDR3 is 13 residues. The sequence was obtained from a man aged 18 to 29 in good health. The sequenced sample consisted of blood. The chain links TRBV5-4 to TRBJ2-5; D could derive from TRBD1 or TRBD2 (6 bases each). The DNA of the CDR3 is TGTGCCAGCAGCTTGTCGGGGGCAGAGACCCAGTACTTC. This gives the protein CASSLSGAETQYF.